A selection of T cell receptor beta chains follows, all from one sample in a study of blood T cells in healthy people across ages. TCRdb re-analysed the 5' RACE reads in MiXCR, keeping a single row per CDR3 protein. The table lists under 750,000 distinct CDR3 sequences, around 48% of them singletons. The sample taken for sequencing was blood. The receptors stem from a man aged 80 or over in good health. CDR3s include the opening cysteine and the closing phenylalanine or tryptophan. The order of the fields is J gene, V gene, CDR3 protein.

J gene: TRBJ2-5
V gene: TRBV6-1
CDR3 protein: CASSPVRQETQYF

J gene: TRBJ2-2
V gene: TRBV7-2
CDR3 protein: CASSLLSGGGTGELFF

J gene: TRBJ2-3
V gene: TRBV20-1
CDR3 protein: CSAHTSGTGSTDTQYF

J gene: TRBJ2-3
V gene: TRBV15
CDR3 protein: CATSRDSVQYTQYF

J gene: TRBJ1-5
V gene: TRBV28
CDR3 protein: CASTRDRGYNQPQHF

J gene: TRBJ1-4
V gene: TRBV7-2
CDR3 protein: CASSLVAQGWEKLFF

J gene: TRBJ2-7
V gene: TRBV25-1
CDR3 protein: CASSEDITYEQYF

J gene: TRBJ1-2
V gene: TRBV3-1
CDR3 protein: CASSQAEHGYTF

J gene: TRBJ2-3
V gene: TRBV7-3
CDR3 protein: CASSLRRGGPTDTQYF

J gene: TRBJ2-7
V gene: TRBV29-1
CDR3 protein: CSVGDRVYEQYF

J gene: TRBJ2-3
V gene: TRBV7-2
CDR3 protein: CASSLGSSGSSGTDTQYF

J gene: TRBJ2-3
V gene: TRBV5-1
CDR3 protein: CASSLGLPGDTQYF

J gene: TRBJ2-1
V gene: TRBV29-1
CDR3 protein: CSTRPGTNSYNEQFF

J gene: TRBJ1-4
V gene: TRBV6-6
CDR3 protein: CARSGVDRGLGKLFF

J gene: TRBJ2-1
V gene: TRBV6-6
CDR3 protein: CASSSIRTNGDEQFF

J gene: TRBJ2-1
V gene: TRBV11-3
CDR3 protein: CASSLEGAHNEQFF

J gene: TRBJ2-5
V gene: TRBV12-3/TRBV12-4
CDR3 protein: CASTPPGVQETQYF

J gene: TRBJ2-7
V gene: TRBV6-5
CDR3 protein: CASRRGGMGSYEQYF

J gene: TRBJ2-3
V gene: TRBV7-9
CDR3 protein: CASSLRGGSFDTQYF

J gene: TRBJ1-6
V gene: TRBV2
CDR3 protein: CASSASGMGNSPLHF

J gene: TRBJ2-7
V gene: TRBV3-1
CDR3 protein: CASGHGDGTEYF

J gene: TRBJ2-1
V gene: TRBV7-9
CDR3 protein: CASSPGSGAYNEQFF

J gene: TRBJ1-1
V gene: TRBV7-9
CDR3 protein: CASSPHRGRNPEAFF

J gene: TRBJ1-5
V gene: TRBV6-5
CDR3 protein: CASSLTQGRGQPQHF

J gene: TRBJ2-1
V gene: TRBV10-2
CDR3 protein: CAAGGGQFF

J gene: TRBJ2-7
V gene: TRBV27
CDR3 protein: CASSLKANSYEQYF

J gene: TRBJ2-3
V gene: TRBV25-1
CDR3 protein: CASSDPGGRDTQYF

J gene: TRBJ2-5
V gene: TRBV14
CDR3 protein: CASSQGSVAETQYF

J gene: TRBJ2-7
V gene: TRBV15
CDR3 protein: CATSRDGVSGMWQYF

J gene: TRBJ2-7
V gene: TRBV7-2
CDR3 protein: CASSLQTGRDEQYF

J gene: TRBJ2-7
V gene: TRBV7-2
CDR3 protein: CASSAQTGVILCEQYF

J gene: TRBJ2-5
V gene: TRBV7-2
CDR3 protein: CASSRGTSGYQETQYF

J gene: TRBJ2-5
V gene: TRBV29-1
CDR3 protein: CSVEYPGGHQETQYF